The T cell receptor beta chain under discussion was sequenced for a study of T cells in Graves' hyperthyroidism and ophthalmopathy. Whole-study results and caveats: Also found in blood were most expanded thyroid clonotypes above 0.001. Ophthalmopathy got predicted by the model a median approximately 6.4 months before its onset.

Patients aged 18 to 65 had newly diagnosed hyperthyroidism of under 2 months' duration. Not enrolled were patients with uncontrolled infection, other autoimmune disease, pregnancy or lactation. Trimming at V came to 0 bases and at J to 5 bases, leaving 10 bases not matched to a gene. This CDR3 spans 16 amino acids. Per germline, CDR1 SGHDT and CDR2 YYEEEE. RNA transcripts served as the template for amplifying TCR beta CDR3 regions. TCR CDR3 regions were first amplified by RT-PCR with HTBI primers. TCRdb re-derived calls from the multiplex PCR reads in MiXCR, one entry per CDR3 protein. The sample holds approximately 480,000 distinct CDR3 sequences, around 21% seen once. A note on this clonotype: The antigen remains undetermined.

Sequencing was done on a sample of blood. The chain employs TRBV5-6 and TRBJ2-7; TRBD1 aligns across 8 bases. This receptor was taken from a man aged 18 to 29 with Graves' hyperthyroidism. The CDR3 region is CASSLEGDRSFHEQYF. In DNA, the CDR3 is TGTGCCAGCAGCTTGGAGGGGGACAGGAGCTTCCACGAGCAGTACTTC.